This T cell receptor (beta chain) was found in a study of T-cell memory formation after mild COVID-19. About the research overall: Among the donors, TCR clusters were largely specific to each donor.

General study points: Cross-reactive memory seemingly joined, as some responding clones were found in pre-infection memory. Day 15 to 85 contractors were CD4/CD8 balanced; later expanders leaned CD4+.

This clonotype was seen a few times. Its antigen is still unknown. CDR3 length: 13 amino acids. CDR1 and CDR2 from the germline V gene are SGHVS and FNYEAQ. V was trimmed by 0 bases and J by 7 bases, leaving 10 bases between them. TCRdb reprocessed the 5' RACE reads with MiXCR, giving one entry per CDR3 protein. The data show 280,000 or so distinct CDR3 sequences, approximately 18% seen once. The J gene is TRBJ2-7, the V gene TRBV7-6; D ambiguous. The sequencing sample was made of PBMCs or a T cell subset sorted from them (not recorded which). This receptor was identified in a man aged 18 to 29 who had mild COVID-19 (a few samples of this study predate the infection). Cell type and time point are not known. For the CDR3, the DNA is TGTGCCAGCAGCTTAGCGCCCCTGGGGGAGCAGTACGTC. Protein product: CASSLAPLGEQYV.